The 25 T cell receptor beta chains given below trace back to one sample, sequenced in a study of blood T cell repertoires in COVID-19. TCRdb keeps only in-frame clones here, not all; method: immunoSEQ multiplex PCR. The data contain 200,000 to 250,000 clones, 70% to 90% of them singletons. The specimen was peripheral blood. Receptors were obtained from a woman between 18 and 30 years old who had recovered from COVID-19.

Regarding this clone: At one end the junction does not follow the germline gene, possibly because of a read error. The rearrangement uses TRBV20-1 and TRBJ1-2; D remains unclear. CDR3 length equals 9 residues. Germline V lookup: CDR1 DFQATT, CDR2 SNEGSKA (reference sequence). The CDR3 loop reads CSPLGRGDF. CDR3 nucleotide sequence: TGCAGTCCGCTAGGTCGGGGAGACTTC.

J is TRBJ1-2 and V is TRBV2; 9 nucleotides agree with TRBD1. The germline V gene encodes CDR1 SNHLY and CDR2 FYNNEI. CDR3 length: 14 amino acids. V dropped 2 bases and J dropped 13; count of bases not matched to a gene: 11. This CDR3 reads CASSEYRGRLPPTF. The CDR3 DNA follows: TGTGCCAGCAGTGAATACAGGGGGCGCTTACCGCCCACCTTC.

The genes are TRBV19 and TRBJ1-2; tentative D call: TRBD1 (5 bases). V lost 7 bases and J 7 bases, leaving 22 bases between the germline ends. This CDR3 is built from 15 residues. CDR1 LNHDA and CDR2 SQIVND come from the germline V gene (reference sequence). Here the CDR3 DNA reads TGTGCCAGTACTTCCTATGGGGGGTCTTCGGGTGGCTACACCTTC. This translates into CASTSYGGSSGGYTF.

The V gene is TRBV6-2 or TRBV6-3, the J gene TRBJ2-7, with TRBD2 matching 9 bases. Germline assignment: CDR1 MNHEY and CDR2 SVGEGT. This CDR3 comprises 17 residues. Unmatched junction bases numbered 10, after V lost 4 bases and J lost 0 bases. CDR3 nucleotide sequence: TGTGCCAGCAGTTTCCCGACTAGCGGACGAACCTCCTACGAGCAGTACTTC. As protein: CASSFPTSGRTSYEQYF.

The V gene is TRBV6-2 or TRBV6-3, the J gene TRBJ1-5; TRBD1 matches at 9 bases. The CDR3 consists of 14 residues. V trimming: 7 bases; J trimming: 7 bases; junction bases outside the gene matches: 8. Germline V gives CDR1 MNHEY, CDR2 SVGEGT. In nucleotides, the CDR3 is TGTGCCAGCAACCCCACAGGGGGCCGGCAGCCCCAGCATTTT. This gives the protein CASNPTGGRQPQHF.

The chain recombines TRBV6-5 with TRBJ2-1; possible D gene TRBD2, 6 bases. Per the germline V gene, CDR1 is MNHEY and CDR2 is SVGAGI. Between the trimmed V and J ends, which lost 6 bases and 2 bases, there was a span of 14 bases. The CDR3 contains 15 residues. The DNA of the CDR3 is TGTGCCAGCAGCCGAGGAGGGTTAACCTACAATGAGCAGTTCTTC. Translated: CASSRGGLTYNEQFF.

This rearrangement joins TRBV6-2 or TRBV6-3 to TRBJ1-2; 7 bases align to TRBD1. Germline V gives CDR1 MNHEY, CDR2 SVGEGT. The CDR3 totals 15 residues. Germline trimming cut 4 bases from V and 4 bases from J; bases unmatched to any gene: 9. The CDR3 here is CASSWLGGFGYGYTF. The CDR3 nucleotides read TGTGCCAGCAGTTGGCTAGGGGGCTTCGGCTATGGCTACACCTTC.

To note about this clone: One junction end disagrees with the germline gene, perhaps due to a read error. The chain uses TRBV6-1 and TRBJ2-4, with D possibly TRBD1 on 5 matching bases. The CDR3 consists of 12 residues. Germline loops: CDR1 MNHNS, CDR2 SASEGT. The chain's CDR3 is CASSDLPDKYCF. CDR3 in DNA: TGTGCCAGCAGTGATTTACCGGACAAGTATTGCTTC.

In regard to this clone: Other DNA variants within this sample encode the same CDR3. The chain recombines TRBV5-6 with TRBJ2-7; unclear D gene. The V end was cut by 4 bases, the J end by 0 bases, with 5 bases between. Germline assignment: CDR1 SGHDT and CDR2 YYEEEE. The CDR3 length is 12 residues. The CDR3 DNA is TGTGCCAGCAGCCTGAGCTCCTACGAGCAGTACTTC. This encodes CASSLSSYEQYF.

The V call is TRBV6-2 or TRBV6-3, the J call TRBJ1-1, with D uncertain. Per germline, CDR1 MNHEY and CDR2 SVGEGT. The V gene lost 6 bases and the J gene lost 4 bases, with 6 bases spanning the gap. This CDR3 spans 11 amino acids. In DNA form, the CDR3 reads TGTGCCAGCAGCCACAGCACTGAAGCTTTCTTT. Translation gives CASSHSTEAFF.

The V call is TRBV6-1, the J call TRBJ1-2; D remains unclear. V was shortened by 2 bases and J by 4 bases, with 17 bases between the two germline ends. Germline V lookup: CDR1 MNHNS, CDR2 SASEGT. CDR3 length: 16 amino acids. The CDR3 DNA is TGTGCCAGCAGTGAAAGGTGGGCACGGAATGCCTATGGCTACACCTTC. Its protein is CASSERWARNAYGYTF.

This chain uses TRBV4-3 with TRBJ2-1; tentatively, D is TRBD2 (6 bases). CDR3 size: 16 residues. V gave up 2 bases and J gave up 1 base, with 12 bases separating them. CDR1 is LGHNA and CDR2 is YSLEER in the germline V gene. The CDR3, as DNA: TGCGCCAGCAGCCAATCAAGCGGGTATTCCTACAATGAGCAGTTCTTC. As protein: CASSQSSGYSYNEQFF.

The chain uses TRBV5-1 and TRBJ2-7; no firm D call. CDR1 is SGHRS and CDR2 is YFSETQ in the germline V gene. Trimming shortened V by 1 base and J by 0 bases, and 8 bases separated the two germline ends. The CDR3 contains 14 residues. The CDR3 DNA reads as TGCGCCAGCAGCTTGTCCAGCGCCTCCTACGAGCAGTACTTC. This translates into CASSLSSASYEQYF.

V gene TRBV6-5 combines with J gene TRBJ2-6; TRBD1 might be the D (6 bases). The germline V and J ends were trimmed by 2 bases and 4 bases, with 12 bases remaining between them. The CDR3 contains 16 residues. Germline V gene sequence: CDR1 MNHEY, CDR2 SVGAGI. For the CDR3, the DNA is TGTGCCAGCAGTTACGTACAGGGAACAGGGGCCAACGTCCTGACTTTC. Its protein product is CASSYVQGTGANVLTF.

The chain links TRBV5-4 to TRBJ2-3; tentatively, D is TRBD2 (7 bases). The CDR3 contains 16 residues. The V end lost 4 bases, the J end lost 2 bases, and 17 bases lay between the germline ends. CDR1 is SGHNT, CDR2 YYREEE, per germline (reference sequence). DNA for the CDR3: TGTGCCAGCAGCCGGGGGCTAGCGGACCTCACAGATACGCAGTATTTT. Amino acids: CASSRGLADLTDTQYF.

The V and J genes are TRBV27 and TRBJ1-1, with 9 bases that match TRBD1. CDR1 and CDR2 from the germline V gene are MNHEY and SMNVEV (reference sequence). V gave up 6 bases and J gave up 6 bases; unmatched junction bases: 5. This CDR3 comprises 13 residues. The CDR3 DNA follows: TGTGCCAGCAGCAGGGACAGGGCGTCTGAAGCTTTCTTT. Protein: CASSRDRASEAFF.

The CDR3 here is CARSLALADEQFF. In DNA form, the CDR3 reads TGTGCCAGAAGCTTGGCACTAGCGGACGAGCAGTTCTTC. The rearrangement uses TRBV5-3 and TRBJ2-1; TRBD2 matches at 8 bases. TRBV5-3 is an ORF for which the function is uncertain. Losses at the gene ends were 0 bases for V and 10 bases for J; bases not matched to a gene: 3. CDR3 length: 13 amino acids.

A word on this clone: At the DNA level, this CDR3 is encoded by other sequences in the same sample as well. V usage is TRBV6-5 and J usage is TRBJ2-7; TRBD1 matches 7 bases. Germline CDR1 is MNHEY and CDR2 is SVGAGI. V trimming: 7 bases; J trimming: 4 bases; junction bases outside the gene matches: 1. The CDR3 runs 11 residues. The CDR3 coding sequence is TGTGCCAGCACAGGGGGATACGAGCAGTACTTC. It encodes CASTGGYEQYF.

The chain links TRBV14 to TRBJ2-7, with 7 positions matching TRBD1. Unmatched junction bases numbered 15, after V lost 3 bases and J lost 4 bases. This CDR3 contains 17 residues. Germline values: CDR1 SGHDN, CDR2 FVKESK. The CDR3 loop reads CASSQTLGSGTEYEQYF. The CDR3 DNA follows: TGTGCCAGCAGCCAGACCCTTGGTTCCGGGACAGAGTACGAGCAGTACTTC. The whole variable domain, filled in from reference TRBV14 and TRBJ2-7, reads EAGVTQFPSHSVIEKGQTVTLRCDPISGHDNLYWYRRVMGKEIKFLLHFVKESKQDESGMPNNRFLAERTGGTYSTLKVQPAELEDSGVYFCASSQTLGSGTEYEQYFGPGTRLTVT.

J is TRBJ2-1 and V is TRBV4-3; a weak D match, TRBD2 (5 bases). CDR3 length: 18 amino acids. V gave up 0 bases and J gave up 0 bases, with 15 bases separating them. The germline gives CDR1 LGHNA, CDR2 YSLEER. CDR3 in amino acids: CASSQEPKRSGSYNEQFF. CDR3 DNA: TGCGCCAGCAGCCAAGAACCCAAGCGGAGTGGCTCCTACAATGAGCAGTTCTTC.

The CDR3 sequence: CATSRGAGSSYEQYF. CDR3 DNA: TGTGCCACCAGCAGGGGGGCAGGTAGCTCCTACGAGCAGTACTTC. The chain couples TRBV15 to TRBJ2-7; tentatively, D is TRBD1 (6 bases). Trimming shortened V by 3 bases and J by 0 bases, and 12 bases separated the two germline ends. Germline loops: CDR1 LNHNV, CDR2 YYDKDF (reference sequence). The length of the CDR3 is 15 residues.

This chain uses TRBV6-1 with TRBJ2-7; maybe TRBD2 (5 bases). Trimming took 1 base from V and 6 from J, leaving 16 bases between them. This CDR3 spans 15 amino acids. Germline V gene lookup returns CDR1 MNHNS and CDR2 SASEGT. The CDR3 DNA reads TGTGCCAGCAGTGAAGAAGAGGGATCAGTGGTCGAGCAGTACTTC. Translation: CASSEEEGSVVEQYF.

This chain links TRBV9 with TRBJ1-4; no definite D call. Germline V lookup: CDR1 SGDLS, CDR2 YYNGEE. The germline V and J ends were trimmed by 0 bases and 0 bases, with 12 bases remaining between them. CDR3 size: 17 residues. CDR3 region: CASSVAMGLATNEKLFF. The CDR3 DNA sequence: TGTGCCAGCAGCGTAGCTATGGGCCTCGCAACTAATGAAAAACTGTTTTTT. Complete variable domain (other parts from reference TRBV9 and TRBJ1-4): DSGVTQTPKHLITATGQRVTLRCSPRSGDLSVYWYQQSLDQGLQFLIQYYNGEERAKGNILERFSAQQFPDLHSELNLSSLELGDSALYFCASSVAMGLATNEKLFFGSGTQLSVL.

In this sample, this clone turned up a few times. V usage is TRBV7-2 and J usage is TRBJ1-5; D is possibly TRBD1 (5 bases). The CDR3 extends over 14 amino acids. Germline CDR1 reads SGHTA; CDR2 reads FQGNSA. The V and J ends lost 1 base and 1 base respectively, with 5 bases between them. CDR3 in DNA: TGTGCCAGCAGCTTAGAGGGGAGCAATCAGCCCCAGCATTTT. This translates into CASSLEGSNQPQHF.

This chain uses TRBV12-3 or TRBV12-4 with TRBJ1-1; D unclear. The CDR3 consists of 12 residues. Trimming stripped 6 bases from V and 3 bases from J, with 8 bases between. The CDR3 protein is CASSPRYTEAFF. DNA of the CDR3: TGTGCCAGCAGCCCTCGGTACACTGAAGCTTTCTTT.